In its sample, the clone carrying this TCR beta chain was seen once. Germline values: CDR1 SEHNR, CDR2 FQNEAQ (reference sequence). The V end lost 5 bases, the J end lost 1 base, and 12 bases lay between the germline ends. The CDR3 is made up of 15 amino acids. These data belong to a study of cytotoxic CD8 clonotypes in ibrutinib-treated CLL. Study-wide background: There were, on average, around 250,000 productive templates and under 95,000 productive rearrangements per sample.

TCRdb's copy holds only in-frame clones and misses some; the assay was immunoSEQ multiplex PCR. The profile shows approximately 25,000 clones, roughly 69% of them singletons. This receptor was identified in a human donor with chronic lymphocytic leukemia. Specimen: PBMCs, collected at disease progression, from a patient treated with ibrutinib. This chain joins TRBV7-9 and TRBJ2-1; TRBD1 might be the D (6 bases). CDR3 in amino acids: CASSLRGQSYNEQFF. CDR3 sequence (DNA): TGTGCCAGCAGCCTACGTGGACAGTCCTACAATGAGCAGTTCTTC.